These 12 T cell receptor beta chains originate from one sample sequenced in a study of blood T cell repertoires in COVID-19. Clones were sequenced by immunoSEQ multiplex PCR, and TCRdb holds only the in-frame ones, with some missing. The sample consists of 250,000 to 300,000 clones, 85% to 90% of them appearing once. Sequenced sample: PBMCs or T cells enriched from blood (not recorded which). The receptors were gathered from a woman aged 55-69 years in a cohort exposed to, infected with or recovered from COVID-19 (not recorded which).

This chain connects TRBV24-1 to TRBJ2-7; weak D call: TRBD1 (5 bases). Trimming cost V 5 bases and J 2 bases, with 12 bases left between them. The CDR3 is made up of 14 amino acids. From germline, CDR1 is KGHDR and CDR2 SFDVKD. The CDR3 loop is CATSAADKTYEQYF. The DNA for the CDR3 is TGTGCCACCAGTGCTGCGGACAAGACCTACGAGCAGTACTTC.

The chain couples TRBV14 to TRBJ2-7; perhaps TRBD2 as D (5 bases). CDR1 and CDR2 (germline): SGHDN, FVKESK. This CDR3 region has 15 residues. Trimming removed 0 bases from V and 2 bases from J, with 11 bases in between. As DNA, the CDR3 is TGTGCCAGCAGCCAAGAATTTGGCGGGCCCTACGAGCAGTACTTC. This encodes CASSQEFGGPYEQYF.

The genes are TRBV5-4 and TRBJ2-7; 7 nucleotides match TRBD2. Trimming at V came to 4 bases and at J to 3 bases, leaving 13 bases not matched to a gene. Germline V gives CDR1 SGHNT, CDR2 YYREEE (reference sequence). This CDR3 comprises 16 residues. CDR3 residues: CASSPMIATSSYEQYF. CDR3 in DNA: TGTGCCAGCAGCCCGATGATAGCGACTAGCAGCTACGAGCAGTACTTC.

This clone has a handful of counts. The rearrangement uses TRBV27 and TRBJ2-2, with TRBD2 matching 10 bases. Germline-derived CDR1 and CDR2 are MNHEY and SMNVEV (reference sequence). V was pared by 6 bases and J by 2 bases, with 12 bases of the junction left unmatched. The CDR3 extends over 18 amino acids. CDR3 nucleotide sequence: TGTGCCAGCAGGGTGCGAGCGGGAGGGCCACGAAACACCGGGGAGCTGTTTTTT. Residues: CASRVRAGGPRNTGELFF.

V and J are TRBV5-1 and TRBJ2-1; D possibly corresponds to TRBD2 (5 bases). The germline V and J ends were trimmed by 0 bases and 3 bases, with 10 bases remaining between them. Per germline, CDR1 SGHRS and CDR2 YFSETQ. The CDR3 extends over 15 amino acids. The CDR3 is CASSLADRGYNEQFF. DNA for the CDR3: TGCGCCAGCAGCTTGGCCGACCGGGGCTACAATGAGCAGTTCTTC.

The chain carries TRBV6-5 and TRBJ1-1, with TRBD1 as a possible D gene (5 bases). The CDR3 sequence is 15 residues long. CDR1 is MNHEY and CDR2 is SVGAGI in the germline V gene. V shed 6 bases and J shed 1 base, with 15 bases lying between them. CDR3 residues: CASSLTGVGNTEAFF. The CDR3 DNA sequence: TGTGCCAGCAGCCTCACAGGCGTCGGGAACACTGAAGCTTTCTTT.

V usage is TRBV27 and J usage is TRBJ2-1; TRBD2 might be the D (5 bases). This CDR3 spans 17 amino acids. The V end lost 5 bases, the J end lost 1 base, and 18 bases lay between the germline ends. Looked up from germline, CDR1 is MNHEY and CDR2 is SMNVEV (reference sequence). The DNA of the CDR3 is TGTGCCAGCAGTCCTACCCCGAGCAGACTATCCTACAATGAGCAGTTCTTC. Its translation: CASSPTPSRLSYNEQFF.

The chain is built from TRBV30 and TRBJ2-5, with a weak D call TRBD2 (5 bases). This CDR3 region has 15 residues. Per the germline V gene, CDR1 is GTSNPN and CDR2 is SVGIG (reference sequence). The V end lost 0 bases, the J end lost 5 bases, and 16 bases lay between the germline ends. The CDR3 DNA reads TGTGCCTGGAGTGTACTAGTATCACCGAGGGAGACCCAGTACTTC. Translating gives CAWSVLVSPRETQYF.

The chain joins TRBV6-2 or TRBV6-3 to TRBJ2-7, with D perhaps TRBD2 (5 bases). There are 15 residues in the CDR3. CDR1 is MNHEY, CDR2 SVGEGT, per germline. V was clipped by 5 bases and J by 1 base, with 15 bases between them. CDR3 sequence: CASSPFIASSYEQYF. The DNA for the CDR3 is TGTGCCAGCAGTCCCTTCATAGCGTCTTCCTACGAGCAGTACTTC.

As for this clone: Germline and junction disagree at one end, which may indicate a read error. The chain joins TRBV3-1 (or the pseudogene TRBV3-2) to TRBJ1-1; D ambiguous. This CDR3 spans 14 amino acids. Germline V CDR1 and CDR2: LGHDT, YNNKEL (reference sequence). The CDR3 region is CASRHGRAGAEAFF. The CDR3, as DNA: TGTGCCAGCCGCCACGGACGGGCGGGCGCTGAAGCTTTCTTT.

This chain uses TRBV18 with TRBJ2-1; D is possibly TRBD2 (6 bases). The CDR3 spans 13 residues. The V end was cut by 3 bases, the J end by 8 bases, with 11 bases between. Germline lookup yields CDR1 KGHSH and CDR2 LQKENI. CDR3 DNA: TGTGCCAGCTCACCGGGGGGTCCCTATGAGCAGTTCTTC. Protein: CASSPGGPYEQFF.

The chain couples TRBV30 to TRBJ2-1; TRBD2 aligns across 10 bases. The germline gives CDR1 GTSNPN, CDR2 SVGIG (reference sequence). This CDR3 contains 13 residues. J was trimmed by 6 bases and V by 3 bases; bases with no gene match: 2. CDR3 DNA: TGTGCCTGGAGGCTAGCGGGAGTCAATGAGCAGTTCTTC. This gives the protein CAWRLAGVNEQFF.